The next 4 T cell receptor beta chains were all read from a single sample in a study of cytomegalovirus exposure and HLA in healthy donors. PCR employed 60 Vbeta and 13 Jbeta primers. Data came from immunoSEQ multiplex PCR; TCRdb stores just in-frame clones and leaves some out. The table records 160,000 or so clones, 70% to 80% of them present only once. Source material: PBMCs. The receptor set was obtained from a male donor in good health and CMV-seronegative.

The rearrangement uses TRBV5-1 and TRBJ2-2; 10 bases align to TRBD1. CDR3 length: 15 residues. J gave up 6 bases and V 2 bases, and 4 bases lay outside the gene matches. Germline CDR1 reads SGHRS; CDR2 reads YFSETQ. The DNA of the CDR3 is TGCGCCAGCAGCTTTGGGACAGGGGTTGCCGGGGAGCTGTTTTTT. Protein: CASSFGTGVAGELFF.

Notes on this clone: The germline gene is not matched at one end of the junction; a read error may be the cause. The chain has TRBV5-1 and TRBJ2-1; TRBD1 aligns across 8 bases. This CDR3 has 12 amino acids. Germline V gene data show CDR1 as SGHRS and CDR2 as YFSETQ. The CDR3 region is CVSALPPDREFF. The CDR3 DNA reads as TGCGTCAGCGCGCTCCCGCCGGACAGGGAGTTCTTC.

The count of this clone is one. This chain connects TRBV5-4 to TRBJ1-2; the match to TRBD1 covers 7 bases. The V gene end was trimmed by 2 bases and the J gene end by 8 bases; junction bases not matched to a gene: 9. Germline V gene lookup returns CDR1 SGHNT and CDR2 YYREEE (reference sequence). The CDR3 totals 14 residues. CDR3 amino acids: CASSLKSQGGGYTF. DNA of the CDR3: TGTGCCAGCAGCTTAAAGTCGCAGGGGGGCGGCTACACCTTC.

The chain joins TRBV4-2 to TRBJ1-4; D is unresolved. Germline-derived CDR1 and CDR2 are LGHNA and YNFKEQ. V lost 0 bases to trimming and J lost 8 bases, with 10 bases between them. There are 14 residues in the CDR3. The CDR3: CASSQDRRGEKLFF. DNA for the CDR3: TGTGCCAGCAGCCAAGATCGTCGCGGGGAAAAACTGTTTTTT.